Included here is one T cell receptor (beta chain) sequence, with context. These data come from a study of blood T cell repertoires in COVID-19. Study overall: PBMCs, B-cell-depleted T cells, or T cells provided the cDNA or gDNA that made up the material.

Trimming stripped 3 bases from V and 4 bases from J, with 12 bases between. CDR1 DFQATT and CDR2 SNEGSKA come from the germline V gene (reference sequence). The CDR3 contains 14 residues. The data were produced by immunoSEQ multiplex PCR, yet TCRdb's version contains in-frame clones alone and is incomplete. The sample consists of a few hundred thousand clones, about 90% of them appearing once. Sequenced: peripheral blood. This sequence joins TRBV20-1 and TRBJ1-4; no definite D call. The sequence was collected from a woman aged 25 to 39 who had recovered from COVID-19. The CDR3 nucleotides are TGCAGTGCTAGTCCTCGGGAACTTAATGAAAAACTGTTTTTT. It is translated as CSASPRELNEKLFF.